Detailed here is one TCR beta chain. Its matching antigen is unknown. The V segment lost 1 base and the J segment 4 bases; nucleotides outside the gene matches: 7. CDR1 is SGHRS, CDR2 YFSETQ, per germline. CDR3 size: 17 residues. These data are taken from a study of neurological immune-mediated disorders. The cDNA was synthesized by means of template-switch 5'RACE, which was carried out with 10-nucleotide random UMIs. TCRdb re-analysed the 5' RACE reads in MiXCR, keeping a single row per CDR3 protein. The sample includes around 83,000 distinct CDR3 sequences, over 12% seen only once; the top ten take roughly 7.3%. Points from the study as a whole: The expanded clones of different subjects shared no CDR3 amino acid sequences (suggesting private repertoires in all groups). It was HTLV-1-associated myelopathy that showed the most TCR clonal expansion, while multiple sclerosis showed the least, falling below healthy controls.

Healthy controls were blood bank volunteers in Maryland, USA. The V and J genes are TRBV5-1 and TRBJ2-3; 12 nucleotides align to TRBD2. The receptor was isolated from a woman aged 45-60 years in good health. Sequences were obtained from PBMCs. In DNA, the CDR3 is TGCGCCAGCAGCTTGACGGTGACTAGCGGGAGAGCAGATACGCAGTATTTT. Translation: CASSLTVTSGRADTQYF.